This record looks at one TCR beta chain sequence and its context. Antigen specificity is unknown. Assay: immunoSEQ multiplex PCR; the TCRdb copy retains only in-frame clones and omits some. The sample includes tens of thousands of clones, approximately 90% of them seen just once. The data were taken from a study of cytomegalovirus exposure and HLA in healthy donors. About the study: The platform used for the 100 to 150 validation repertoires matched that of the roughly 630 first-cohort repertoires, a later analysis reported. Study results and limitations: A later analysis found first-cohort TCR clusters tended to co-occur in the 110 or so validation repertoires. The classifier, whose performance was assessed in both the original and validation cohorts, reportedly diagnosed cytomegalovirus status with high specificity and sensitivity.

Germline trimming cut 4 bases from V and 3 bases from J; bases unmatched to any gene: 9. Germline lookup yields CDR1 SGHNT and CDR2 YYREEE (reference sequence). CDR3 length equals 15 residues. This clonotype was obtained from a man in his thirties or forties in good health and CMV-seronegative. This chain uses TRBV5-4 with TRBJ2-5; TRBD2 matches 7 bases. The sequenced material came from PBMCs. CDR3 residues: CASSLTLGTKETQYF. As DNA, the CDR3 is TGTGCCAGCAGCCTGACTCTCGGGACTAAAGAGACCCAGTACTTC.